This TCR beta chain derives from a study of blood T cell repertoires in COVID-19. Across the study: The United States, Italy and Spain supplied acute and convalescent COVID-19 samples. PBMCs, B-cell-depleted T cells, or T cells provided the cDNA or gDNA that made up the material.

Original handling: Quantification of nucleated cells was approximated via reference gene primer amplification. Method: immunoSEQ multiplex PCR; TCRdb's copy keeps in-frame clones and lacks some. V and J calls and clone size are as listed in that table; D and trimming were resolved from the DNA. The table lists roughly 440,000 clones, about 87% of them singletons. Germline lookup yields CDR1 GTSNPN and CDR2 SVGIG (reference sequence). V trimming: 5 bases; J trimming: 4 bases; junction bases outside the gene matches: 5. The CDR3 loop spans 13 amino acids. This TCR was recovered from a woman between 45 and 60 years old with COVID-19, enrolled during active disease. The sequenced sample consisted of peripheral blood. The rearrangement joins TRBV30 to TRBJ1-2; 9 bases map to TRBD1. The CDR3 DNA reads as TGTGCCTGGCGGGACAGGGAAGGCTATGGCTACACCTTC. It translates to CAWRDREGYGYTF.